This entry is about one TCR beta chain. TCRdb reprocessed the 5' RACE reads via MiXCR and lists one record per CDR3 protein. The sample consists of hundreds of thousands of distinct CDR3 sequences, 24% of them appearing once. This entry belongs to a study of identical twins. Another study also made use of these data, one on T cells expressing NK-cell markers.

Input material: CD4+ T cells sorted from blood. This TCR derives from a woman aged 18-29 years in good health.

The CDR3 is CASRLTGALNTEAFF. As DNA, the CDR3 is TGTGCCAGCAGGTTAACAGGAGCCTTGAACACTGAAGCTTTCTTT. The chain is built from TRBV6-5 and TRBJ1-1; possibly TRBD1 for D (5 bases). This CDR3 has 15 residues. The V gene lost 6 bases and the J gene lost 0 bases, with 14 bases spanning the gap. Germline V gene data show CDR1 as MNHEY and CDR2 as SVGAGI.